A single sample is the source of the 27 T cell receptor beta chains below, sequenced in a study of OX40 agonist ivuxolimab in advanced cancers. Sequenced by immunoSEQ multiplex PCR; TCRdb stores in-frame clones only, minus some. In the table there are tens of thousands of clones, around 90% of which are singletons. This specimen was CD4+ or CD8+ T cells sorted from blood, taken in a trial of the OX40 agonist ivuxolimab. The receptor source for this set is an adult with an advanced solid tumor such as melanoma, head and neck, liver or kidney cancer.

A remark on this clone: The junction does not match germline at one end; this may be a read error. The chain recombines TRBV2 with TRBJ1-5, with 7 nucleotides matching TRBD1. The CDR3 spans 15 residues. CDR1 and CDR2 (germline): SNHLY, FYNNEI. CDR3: CASTQQGYSNQPRHF. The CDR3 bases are TGTGCCAGCACCCAACAGGGGTATAGCAATCAGCCCCGGCATTTT.

CDR3 in amino acids: CASSLAGGQGADIQYF. In DNA form, the CDR3 reads TGTGCCAGCAGCTTAGCGGGTGGACAGGGCGCGGACATTCAGTACTTC. The genes are TRBV7-6 and TRBJ2-4; 8 bases line up with TRBD1. V lost 0 bases to trimming and J lost 8 bases; unmatched junction nucleotides: 9. Germline values: CDR1 SGHVS, CDR2 FNYEAQ. The CDR3 is made up of 16 amino acids.

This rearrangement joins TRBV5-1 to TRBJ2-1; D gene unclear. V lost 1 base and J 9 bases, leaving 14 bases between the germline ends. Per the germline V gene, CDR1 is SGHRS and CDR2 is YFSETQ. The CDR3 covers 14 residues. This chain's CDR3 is CASSLIGDNSEQFF. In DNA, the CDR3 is TGCGCCAGCAGCTTGATAGGCGATAATTCTGAGCAGTTCTTC. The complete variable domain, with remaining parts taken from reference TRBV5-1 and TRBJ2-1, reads KAGVTQTPRYLIKTRGQQVTLSCSPISGHRSVSWYQQTPGQGLQFLFEYFSETQRNKGNFPGRFSGRQFSNSRSEMNVSTLELGDSALYLCASSLIGDNSEQFFGPGTRLTVL.

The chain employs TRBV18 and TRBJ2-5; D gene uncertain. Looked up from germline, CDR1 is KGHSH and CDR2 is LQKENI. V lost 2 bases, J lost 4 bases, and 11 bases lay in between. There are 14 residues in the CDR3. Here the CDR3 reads CASSPSPRRETQYF. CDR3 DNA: TGTGCCAGCTCACCAAGTCCGAGGAGAGAGACCCAGTACTTC.

CDR3 DNA: TGTGCCGCGATTCCCGGGCCGAACACTGAAGCTTTCTTT. It specifies CAAIPGPNTEAFF. The chain links TRBV19 to TRBJ1-1, with D unresolved. The CDR3 has 13 amino acids. V was clipped by 11 bases and J by 1 base, with 14 bases between them. In germline, CDR1 is LNHDA, CDR2 SQIVND (reference sequence).

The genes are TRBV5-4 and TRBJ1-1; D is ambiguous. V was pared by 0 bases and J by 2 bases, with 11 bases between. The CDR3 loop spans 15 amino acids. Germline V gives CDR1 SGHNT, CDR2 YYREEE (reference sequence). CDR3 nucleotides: TGTGCCAGCAGCTTGGATTCTATTCGAAACACTGAAGCTTTCTTT. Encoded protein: CASSLDSIRNTEAFF.

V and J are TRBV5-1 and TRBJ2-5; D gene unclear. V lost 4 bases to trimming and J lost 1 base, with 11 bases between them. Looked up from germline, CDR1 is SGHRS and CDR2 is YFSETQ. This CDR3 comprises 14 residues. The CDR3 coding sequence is TGCGCCAGCAGCCCAGTGGGTGGCCAAGAGACCCAGTACTTC. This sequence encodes CASSPVGGQETQYF.

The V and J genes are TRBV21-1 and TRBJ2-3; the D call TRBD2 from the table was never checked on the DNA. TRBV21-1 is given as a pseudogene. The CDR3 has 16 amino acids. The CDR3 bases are TGTGCCAGCAGTATAAGACTAGTAACGAGCACAGATACGCAGTATTTT. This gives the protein CASSIRLVTSTDTQYF.

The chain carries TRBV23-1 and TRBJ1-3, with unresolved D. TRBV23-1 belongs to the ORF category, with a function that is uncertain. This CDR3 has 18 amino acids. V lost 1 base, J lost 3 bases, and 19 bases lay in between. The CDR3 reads CASSQLEWIEGFGNTIYF. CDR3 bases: TGCGCCAGCAGTCAATTGGAGTGGATCGAGGGCTTTGGAAACACCATATATTTT.

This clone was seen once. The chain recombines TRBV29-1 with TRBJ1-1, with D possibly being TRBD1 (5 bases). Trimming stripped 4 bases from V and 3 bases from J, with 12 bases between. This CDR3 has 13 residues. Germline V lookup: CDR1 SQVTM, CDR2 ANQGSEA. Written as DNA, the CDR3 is TGCAGCGTTGTCGTGGGCAGGGACACTGAAGCTTTCTTT. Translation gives CSVVVGRDTEAFF.

The CDR3: CASGPMDRTSGEQYF. CDR3 coding DNA: TGCGCCAGCGGGCCCATGGACAGGACCTCCGGGGAGCAGTACTTC. This chain links TRBV5-1 with TRBJ2-7, with TRBD1 identical over 7 bases. V shed 7 bases, J shed 7 bases, and the junction held 17 bases outside the gene matches. Germline lookup yields CDR1 SGHRS and CDR2 YFSETQ. This CDR3 contains 15 residues. Looking up the rest from reference TRBV5-1 and TRBJ2-7 gives the full variable domain: KAGVTQTPRYLIKTRGQQVTLSCSPISGHRSVSWYQQTPGQGLQFLFEYFSETQRNKGNFPGRFSGRQFSNSRSEMNVSTLELGDSALYLCASGPMDRTSGEQYFGPGTRLTVT.

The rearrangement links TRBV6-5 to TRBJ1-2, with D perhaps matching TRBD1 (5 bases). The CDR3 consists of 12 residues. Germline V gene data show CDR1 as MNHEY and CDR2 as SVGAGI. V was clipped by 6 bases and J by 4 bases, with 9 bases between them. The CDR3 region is CASRSTAYGYTF. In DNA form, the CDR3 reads TGTGCCAGCAGGTCGACAGCCTATGGCTACACCTTC.

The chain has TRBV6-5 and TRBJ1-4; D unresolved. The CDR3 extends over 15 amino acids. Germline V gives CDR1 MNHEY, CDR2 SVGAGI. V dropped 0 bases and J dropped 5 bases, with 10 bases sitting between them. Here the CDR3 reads CASSYSGSQNEKLFF. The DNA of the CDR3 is TGTGCCAGCAGTTACTCGGGCAGCCAAAATGAAAAACTGTTTTTT.

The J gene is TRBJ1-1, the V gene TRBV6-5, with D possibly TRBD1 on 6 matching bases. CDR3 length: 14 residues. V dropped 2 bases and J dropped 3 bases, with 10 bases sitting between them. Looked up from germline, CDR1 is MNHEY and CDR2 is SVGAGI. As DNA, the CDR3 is TGTGCCAGCAGTTACAGGGGGTCCCACACTGAAGCTTTCTTT. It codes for CASSYRGSHTEAFF.

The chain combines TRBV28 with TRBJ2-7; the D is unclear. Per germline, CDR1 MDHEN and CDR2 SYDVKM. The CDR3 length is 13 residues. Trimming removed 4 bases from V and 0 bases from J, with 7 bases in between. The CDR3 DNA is TGTGCCAGCAGTTCGGGCAACTCCTACGAGCAGTACTTC. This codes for CASSSGNSYEQYF.

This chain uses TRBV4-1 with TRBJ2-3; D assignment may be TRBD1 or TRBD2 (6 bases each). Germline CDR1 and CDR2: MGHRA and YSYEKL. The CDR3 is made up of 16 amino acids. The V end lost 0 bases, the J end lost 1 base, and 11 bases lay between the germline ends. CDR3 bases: TGCGCCAGCAGCCAAGATTGGGGGGCCGGCACAGATACGCAGTATTTT. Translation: CASSQDWGAGTDTQYF.

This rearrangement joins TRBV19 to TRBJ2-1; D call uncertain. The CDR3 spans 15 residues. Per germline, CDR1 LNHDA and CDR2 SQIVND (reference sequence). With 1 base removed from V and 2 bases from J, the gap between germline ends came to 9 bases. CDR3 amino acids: CASSIALGPYNEQFF. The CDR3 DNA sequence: TGTGCCAGTAGTATAGCCTTGGGTCCCTACAATGAGCAGTTCTTC.

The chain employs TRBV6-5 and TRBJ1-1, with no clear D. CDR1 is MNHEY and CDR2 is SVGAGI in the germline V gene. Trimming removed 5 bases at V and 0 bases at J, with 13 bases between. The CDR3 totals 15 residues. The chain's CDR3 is CASSNRGIMNTEAFF. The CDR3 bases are TGTGCCAGCAGTAATCGTGGCATTATGAACACTGAAGCTTTCTTT.

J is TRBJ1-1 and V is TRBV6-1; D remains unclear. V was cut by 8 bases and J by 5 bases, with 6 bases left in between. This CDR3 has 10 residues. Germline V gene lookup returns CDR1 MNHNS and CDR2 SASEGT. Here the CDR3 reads CASSRTEAFF. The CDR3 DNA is TGTGCCAGCTCGCGGACTGAAGCTTTCTTT.

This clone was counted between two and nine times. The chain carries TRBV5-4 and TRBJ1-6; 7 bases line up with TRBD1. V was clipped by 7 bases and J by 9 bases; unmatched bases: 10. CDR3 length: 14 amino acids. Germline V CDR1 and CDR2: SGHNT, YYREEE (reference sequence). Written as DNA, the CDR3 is TGTGCCAGCGCACCGGGACAGAACGTTTCACCCCTCCACTTT. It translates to CASAPGQNVSPLHF.

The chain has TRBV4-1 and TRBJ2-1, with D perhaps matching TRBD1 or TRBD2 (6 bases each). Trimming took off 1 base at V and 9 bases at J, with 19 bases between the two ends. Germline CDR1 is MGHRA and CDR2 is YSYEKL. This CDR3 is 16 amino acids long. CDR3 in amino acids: CASSQVGRGAGSEQFF. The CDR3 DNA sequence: TGCGCCAGCAGCCAAGTAGGTAGGGGGGCAGGAAGTGAGCAGTTCTTC.

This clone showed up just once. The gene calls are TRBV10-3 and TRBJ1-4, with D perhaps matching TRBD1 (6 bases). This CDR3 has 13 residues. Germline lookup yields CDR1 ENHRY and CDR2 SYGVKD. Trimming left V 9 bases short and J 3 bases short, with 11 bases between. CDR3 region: CAISGVANEKLFF. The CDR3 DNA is TGTGCCATTTCAGGGGTGGCTAATGAAAAACTGTTTTTT.

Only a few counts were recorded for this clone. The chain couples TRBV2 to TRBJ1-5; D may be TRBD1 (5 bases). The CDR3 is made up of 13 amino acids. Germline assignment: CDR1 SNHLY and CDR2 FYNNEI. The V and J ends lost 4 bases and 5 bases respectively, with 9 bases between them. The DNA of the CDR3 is TGTGCCAGCAGTGCGGGGGGAGATCAGCCCCAGCATTTT. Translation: CASSAGGDQPQHF.

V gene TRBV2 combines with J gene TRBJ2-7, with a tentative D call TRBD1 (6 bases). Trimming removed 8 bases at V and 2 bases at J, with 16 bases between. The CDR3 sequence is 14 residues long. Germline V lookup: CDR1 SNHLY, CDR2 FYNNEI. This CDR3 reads CASAPQGRAYEQYF. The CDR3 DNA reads TGTGCCAGCGCCCCGCAGGGGCGAGCCTACGAGCAGTACTTC.

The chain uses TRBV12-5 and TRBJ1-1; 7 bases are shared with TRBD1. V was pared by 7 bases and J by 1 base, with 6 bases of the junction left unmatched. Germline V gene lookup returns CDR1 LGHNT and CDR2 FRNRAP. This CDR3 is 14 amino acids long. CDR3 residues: CASAQGGWNTEAFF. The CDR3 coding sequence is TGTGCTAGTGCCCAGGGGGGATGGAACACTGAAGCTTTCTTT.

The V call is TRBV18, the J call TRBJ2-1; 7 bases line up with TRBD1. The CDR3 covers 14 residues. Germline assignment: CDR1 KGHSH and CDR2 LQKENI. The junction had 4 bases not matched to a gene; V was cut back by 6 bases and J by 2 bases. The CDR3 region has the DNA TGTGCCAGCTCCCGACAGGGTACCTACAATGAGCAGTTCTTC. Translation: CASSRQGTYNEQFF.

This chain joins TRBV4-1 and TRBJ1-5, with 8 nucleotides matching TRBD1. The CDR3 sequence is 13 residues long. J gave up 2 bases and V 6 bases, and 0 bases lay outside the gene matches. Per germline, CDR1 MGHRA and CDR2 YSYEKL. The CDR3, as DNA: TGCGCCAGCAGGGGACAGGGCAATCAGCCCCAGCATTTT. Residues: CASRGQGNQPQHF.